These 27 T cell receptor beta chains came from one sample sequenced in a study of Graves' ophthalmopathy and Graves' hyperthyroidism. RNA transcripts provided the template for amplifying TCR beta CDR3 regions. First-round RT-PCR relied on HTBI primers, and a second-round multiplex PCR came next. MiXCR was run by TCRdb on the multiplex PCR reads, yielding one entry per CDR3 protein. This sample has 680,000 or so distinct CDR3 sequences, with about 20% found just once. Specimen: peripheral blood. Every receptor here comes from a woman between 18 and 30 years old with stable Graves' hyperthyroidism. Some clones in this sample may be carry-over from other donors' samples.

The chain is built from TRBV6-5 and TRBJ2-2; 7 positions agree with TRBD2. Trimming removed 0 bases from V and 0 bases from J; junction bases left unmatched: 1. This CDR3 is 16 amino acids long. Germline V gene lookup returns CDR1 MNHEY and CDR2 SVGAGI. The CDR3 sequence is CASSYSGLANTGELFF. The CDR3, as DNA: TGTGCCAGCAGTTACTCCGGACTAGCGAACACCGGGGAGCTGTTTTTT.

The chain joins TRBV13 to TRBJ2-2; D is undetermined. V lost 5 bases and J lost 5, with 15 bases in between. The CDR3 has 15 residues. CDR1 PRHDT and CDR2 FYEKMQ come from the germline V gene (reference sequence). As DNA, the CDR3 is TGTGCCAGCAGCCGCAGACACCCCTTTACCGGGGAGCTGTTTTTT. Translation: CASSRRHPFTGELFF.

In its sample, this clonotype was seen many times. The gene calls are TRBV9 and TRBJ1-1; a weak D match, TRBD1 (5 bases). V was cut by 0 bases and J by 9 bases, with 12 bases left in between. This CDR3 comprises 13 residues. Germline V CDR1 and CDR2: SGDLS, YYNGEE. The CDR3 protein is CASSVVPSGQAFF. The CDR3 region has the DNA TGTGCCAGCAGCGTAGTCCCCTCGGGGCAAGCTTTCTTT.

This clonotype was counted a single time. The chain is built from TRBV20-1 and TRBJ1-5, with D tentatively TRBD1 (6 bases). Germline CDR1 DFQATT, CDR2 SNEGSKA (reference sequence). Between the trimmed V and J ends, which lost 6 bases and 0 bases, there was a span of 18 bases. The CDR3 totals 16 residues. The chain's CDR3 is CSATRTDSYSNQPQHF. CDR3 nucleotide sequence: TGCAGTGCCACGAGGACAGATAGTTATAGCAATCAGCCCCAGCATTTT.

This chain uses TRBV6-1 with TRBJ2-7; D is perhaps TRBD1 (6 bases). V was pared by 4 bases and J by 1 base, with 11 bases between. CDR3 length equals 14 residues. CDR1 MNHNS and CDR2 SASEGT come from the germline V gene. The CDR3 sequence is CASSVGGQSYEQYF. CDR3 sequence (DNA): TGTGCCAGCAGTGTAGGGGGACAATCCTACGAGCAGTACTTC.

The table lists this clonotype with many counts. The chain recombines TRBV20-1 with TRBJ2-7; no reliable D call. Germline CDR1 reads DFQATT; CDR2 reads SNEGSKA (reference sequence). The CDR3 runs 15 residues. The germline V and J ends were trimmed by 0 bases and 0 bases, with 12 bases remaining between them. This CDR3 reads CSARDQRHVSYEQYF. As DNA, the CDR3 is TGCAGTGCTAGAGATCAAAGACACGTCTCCTACGAGCAGTACTTC.

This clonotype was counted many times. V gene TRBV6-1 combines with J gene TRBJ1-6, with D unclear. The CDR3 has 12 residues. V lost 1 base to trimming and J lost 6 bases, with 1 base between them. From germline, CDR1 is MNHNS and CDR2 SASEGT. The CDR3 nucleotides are TGTGCCAGCAGTGAAGTTAATTCACCCCTCCACTTT. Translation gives CASSEVNSPLHF.

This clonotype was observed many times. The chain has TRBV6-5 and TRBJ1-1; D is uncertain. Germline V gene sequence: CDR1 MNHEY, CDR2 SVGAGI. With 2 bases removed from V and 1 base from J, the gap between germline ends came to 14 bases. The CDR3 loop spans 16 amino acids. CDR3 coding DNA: TGTGCCAGCAGTTACATACAAACTTCAAGGAACACTGAAGCTTTCTTT. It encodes CASSYIQTSRNTEAFF.

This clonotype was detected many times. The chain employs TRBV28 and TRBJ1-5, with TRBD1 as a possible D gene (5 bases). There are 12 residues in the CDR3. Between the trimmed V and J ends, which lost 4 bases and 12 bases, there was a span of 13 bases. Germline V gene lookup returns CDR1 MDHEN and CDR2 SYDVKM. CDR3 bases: TGTGCCAGCAGTTCGGACATCCTAGTCCAGCATTTT. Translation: CASSSDILVQHF. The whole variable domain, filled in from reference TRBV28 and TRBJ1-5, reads DVKVTQSSRYLVKRTGEKVFLECVQDMDHENMFWYRQDPGLGLRLIYFSYDVKMKEKGDIPEGYSVSREKKERFSLILESASTNQTSMYLCASSSDILVQHFGDGTRLSIL.

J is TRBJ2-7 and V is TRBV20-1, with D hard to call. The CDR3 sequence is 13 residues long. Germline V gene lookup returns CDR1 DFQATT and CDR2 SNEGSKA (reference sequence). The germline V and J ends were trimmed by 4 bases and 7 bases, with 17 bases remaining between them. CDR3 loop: CSATRNRTREQYF. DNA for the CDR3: TGCAGTGCTACAAGGAACCGCACTCGGGAGCAGTACTTC.

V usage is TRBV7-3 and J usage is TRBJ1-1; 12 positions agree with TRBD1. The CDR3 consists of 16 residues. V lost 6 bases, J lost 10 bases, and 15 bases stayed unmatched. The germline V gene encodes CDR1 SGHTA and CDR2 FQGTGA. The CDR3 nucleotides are TGTGCCAGCAGTACGACCTCCGGGACAGGGGGCGCGGGAGCTTTCTTT. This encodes CASSTTSGTGGAGAFF.

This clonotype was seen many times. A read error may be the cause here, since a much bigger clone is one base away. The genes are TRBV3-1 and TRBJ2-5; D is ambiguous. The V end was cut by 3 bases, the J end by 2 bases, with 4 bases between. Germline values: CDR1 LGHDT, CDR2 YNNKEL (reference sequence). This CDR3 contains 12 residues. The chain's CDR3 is CASSHGQETQYF. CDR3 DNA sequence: TGTGCCAGCAGCCACGGACAAGAGACCCAGTACTTC.

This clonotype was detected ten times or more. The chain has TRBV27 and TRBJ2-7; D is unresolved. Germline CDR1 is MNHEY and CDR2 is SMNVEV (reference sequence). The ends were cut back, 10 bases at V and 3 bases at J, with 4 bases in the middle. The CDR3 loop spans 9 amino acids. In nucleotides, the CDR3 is TGTGCCACCGTCTACGAGCAGTACTTC. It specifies CATVYEQYF.

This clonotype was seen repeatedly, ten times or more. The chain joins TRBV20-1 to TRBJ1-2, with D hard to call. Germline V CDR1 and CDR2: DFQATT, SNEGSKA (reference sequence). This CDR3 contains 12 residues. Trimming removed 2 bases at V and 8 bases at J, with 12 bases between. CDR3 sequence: CSARWQSQGYTF. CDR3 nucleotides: TGCAGTGCTAGATGGCAGTCCCAGGGCTACACCTTC.

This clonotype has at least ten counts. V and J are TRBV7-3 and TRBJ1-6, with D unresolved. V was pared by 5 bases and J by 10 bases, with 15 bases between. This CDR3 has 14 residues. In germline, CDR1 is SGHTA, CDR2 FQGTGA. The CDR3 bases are TGTGCCAGCAGCCTGCTGGGCCCACGGTCACCCCTCCACTTT. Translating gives CASSLLGPRSPLHF. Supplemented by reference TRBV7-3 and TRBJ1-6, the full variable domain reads GAGVSQTPSNKVTEKGKYVELRCDPISGHTALYWYRQSLGQGPEFLIYFQGTGAADDSGLPNDRFFAVRPEGSVSTLKIQRTERGDSAVYLCASSLLGPRSPLHFGNGTRLTVT.

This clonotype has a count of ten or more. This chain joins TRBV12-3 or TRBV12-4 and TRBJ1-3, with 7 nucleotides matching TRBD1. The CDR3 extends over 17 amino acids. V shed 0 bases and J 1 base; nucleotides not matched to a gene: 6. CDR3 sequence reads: CASSLAPGGASGNTIYF. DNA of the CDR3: TGTGCCAGCAGTTTAGCCCCAGGGGGAGCGTCTGGAAACACCATATATTTT.

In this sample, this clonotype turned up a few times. The CDR3: CASSPAGTPATGELFF. For the CDR3, the DNA is TGCGCCAGCAGCCCAGCGGGGACACCTGCCACCGGGGAGCTGTTTTTT. This chain joins TRBV5-1 and TRBJ2-2, with a tentative D call TRBD2 (7 bases). The germline gives CDR1 SGHRS, CDR2 YFSETQ. V was cut by 4 bases and J by 4 bases, with 17 bases left in between. This CDR3 is 16 amino acids long. The variable domain in full, with the rest retrieved from reference TRBV5-1 and TRBJ2-2, is KAGVTQTPRYLIKTRGQQVTLSCSPISGHRSVSWYQQTPGQGLQFLFEYFSETQRNKGNFPGRFSGRQFSNSRSEMNVSTLELGDSALYLCASSPAGTPATGELFFGEGSRLTVL.

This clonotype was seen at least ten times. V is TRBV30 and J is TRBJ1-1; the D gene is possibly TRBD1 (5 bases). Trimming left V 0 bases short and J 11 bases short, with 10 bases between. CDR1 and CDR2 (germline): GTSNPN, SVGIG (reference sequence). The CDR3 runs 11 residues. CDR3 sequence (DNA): TGTGCCTGGAGTGTCGGAGGGGTGGCTTTCTTT. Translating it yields CAWSVGGVAFF.

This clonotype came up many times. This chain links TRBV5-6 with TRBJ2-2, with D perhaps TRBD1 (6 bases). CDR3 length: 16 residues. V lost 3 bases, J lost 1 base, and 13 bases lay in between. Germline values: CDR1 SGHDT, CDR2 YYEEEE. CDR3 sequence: CASSYPGHLNTGELFF. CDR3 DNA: TGTGCCAGCAGCTATCCGGGACACCTGAACACCGGGGAGCTGTTTTTT.

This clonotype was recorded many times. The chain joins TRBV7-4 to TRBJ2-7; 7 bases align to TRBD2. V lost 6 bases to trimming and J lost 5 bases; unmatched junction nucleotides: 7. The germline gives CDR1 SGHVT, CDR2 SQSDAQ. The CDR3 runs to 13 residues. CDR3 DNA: TGTGCCAGCAGAACCCCAAGCGGGAACGAGCAGTACTTC. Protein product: CASRTPSGNEQYF.

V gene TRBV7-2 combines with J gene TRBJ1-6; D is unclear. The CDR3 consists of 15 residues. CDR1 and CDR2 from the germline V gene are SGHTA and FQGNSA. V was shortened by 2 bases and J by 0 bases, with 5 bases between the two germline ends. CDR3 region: CASSLHSSYNSPLHF. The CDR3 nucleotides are TGTGCCAGCAGCTTACATAGCTCCTATAATTCACCCCTCCACTTT.

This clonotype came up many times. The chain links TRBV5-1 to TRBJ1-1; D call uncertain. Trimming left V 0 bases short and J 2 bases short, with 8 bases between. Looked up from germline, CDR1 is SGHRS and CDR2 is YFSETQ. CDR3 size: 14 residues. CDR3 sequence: CASSLDGSNTEAFF. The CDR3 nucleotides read TGCGCCAGCAGCTTGGATGGCAGTAACACTGAAGCTTTCTTT. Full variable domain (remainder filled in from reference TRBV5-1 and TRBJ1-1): KAGVTQTPRYLIKTRGQQVTLSCSPISGHRSVSWYQQTPGQGLQFLFEYFSETQRNKGNFPGRFSGRQFSNSRSEMNVSTLELGDSALYLCASSLDGSNTEAFFGQGTRLTVV.

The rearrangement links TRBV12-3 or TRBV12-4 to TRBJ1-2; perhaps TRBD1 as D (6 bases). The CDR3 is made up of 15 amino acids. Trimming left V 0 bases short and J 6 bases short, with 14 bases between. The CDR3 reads CASSLALPGVDGYTF. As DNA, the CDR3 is TGTGCCAGCAGTTTAGCGTTACCAGGGGTGGATGGCTACACCTTC.

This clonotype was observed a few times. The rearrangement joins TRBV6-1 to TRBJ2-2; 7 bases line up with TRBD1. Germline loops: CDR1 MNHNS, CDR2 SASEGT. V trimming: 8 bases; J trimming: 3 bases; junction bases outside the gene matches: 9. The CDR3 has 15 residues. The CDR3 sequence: CASAQGPADTGELFF. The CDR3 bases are TGTGCCAGCGCACAGGGGCCGGCGGACACCGGGGAGCTGTTTTTT.

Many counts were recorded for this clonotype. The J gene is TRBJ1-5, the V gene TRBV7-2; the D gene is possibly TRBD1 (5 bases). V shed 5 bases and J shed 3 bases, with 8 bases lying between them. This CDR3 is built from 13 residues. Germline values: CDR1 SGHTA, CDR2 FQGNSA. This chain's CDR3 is CASSKGYNQPQHF. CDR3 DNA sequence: TGTGCCAGCAGCAAGGGGTACAATCAGCCCCAGCATTTT.

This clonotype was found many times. The CDR3 loop reads CASSGQGKDYGYTF. CDR3 nucleotide sequence: TGTGCCAGCAGTGGACAGGGTAAAGACTATGGCTACACCTTC. V and J are TRBV6-1 and TRBJ1-2; the match to TRBD1 covers 7 bases. The CDR3 totals 14 residues. The ends lost 4 bases at V and 3 bases at J; junction bases unmatched: 5. Per germline, CDR1 MNHNS and CDR2 SASEGT.

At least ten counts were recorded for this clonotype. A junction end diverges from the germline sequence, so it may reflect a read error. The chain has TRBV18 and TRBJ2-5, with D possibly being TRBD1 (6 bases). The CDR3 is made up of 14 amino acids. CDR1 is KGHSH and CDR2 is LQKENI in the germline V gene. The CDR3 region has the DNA TGTGCCAGCTCCCCACAGACAGGACAGCAGACCCAGTACTTC. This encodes CASSPQTGQQTQYF.